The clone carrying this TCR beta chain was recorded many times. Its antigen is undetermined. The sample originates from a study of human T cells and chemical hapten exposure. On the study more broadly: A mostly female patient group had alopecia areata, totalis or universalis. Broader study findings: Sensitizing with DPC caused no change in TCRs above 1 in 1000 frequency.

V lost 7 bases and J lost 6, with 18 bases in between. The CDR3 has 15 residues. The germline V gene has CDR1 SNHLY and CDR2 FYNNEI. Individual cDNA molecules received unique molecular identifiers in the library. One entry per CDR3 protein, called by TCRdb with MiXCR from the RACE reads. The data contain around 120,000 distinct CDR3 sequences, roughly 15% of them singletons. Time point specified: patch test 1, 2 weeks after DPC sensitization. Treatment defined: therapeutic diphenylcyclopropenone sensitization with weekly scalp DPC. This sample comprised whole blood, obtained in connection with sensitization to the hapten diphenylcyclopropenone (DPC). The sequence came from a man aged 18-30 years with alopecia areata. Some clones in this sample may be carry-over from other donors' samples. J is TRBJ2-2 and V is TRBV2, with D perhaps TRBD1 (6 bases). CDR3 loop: CASITGYGSSGELFF. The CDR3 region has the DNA TGTGCCAGCATTACAGGGTATGGGTCGTCCGGGGAGCTGTTTTTT.